This T cell receptor (beta chain) was captured by sequencing in a study of CD8 T cells in ankylosing spondylitis. Study conclusions and caveats: According to the report, clones linked to the disease were significantly enriched in matched synovial fluid samples taken from ankylosing spondylitis patients.

TCRdb re-called the 5' RACE reads through MiXCR, storing one row per CDR3 protein. The table has about 250,000 distinct CDR3 sequences, 7.5% to 9.5% seen once; the top ten hold 4.8%. The CDR3 is made up of 13 amino acids. V dropped 9 bases and J dropped 2; count of bases not matched to a gene: 7. Many counts were recorded for this clonotype. Its antigen is as yet unknown. The sequenced sample consisted of blood, either unsorted or a sorted T cell fraction (not recorded which). This receptor was taken from a female donor with ankylosing spondylitis or in good health (not recorded which). V gene TRBV12-3 or TRBV12-4 combines with J gene TRBJ2-7, with 7 bases aligning to TRBD2. As DNA, the CDR3 is TGTGCCAGTCGGCTAGCGGAGACCTACGAGCAGTACTTC. As protein: CASRLAETYEQYF.